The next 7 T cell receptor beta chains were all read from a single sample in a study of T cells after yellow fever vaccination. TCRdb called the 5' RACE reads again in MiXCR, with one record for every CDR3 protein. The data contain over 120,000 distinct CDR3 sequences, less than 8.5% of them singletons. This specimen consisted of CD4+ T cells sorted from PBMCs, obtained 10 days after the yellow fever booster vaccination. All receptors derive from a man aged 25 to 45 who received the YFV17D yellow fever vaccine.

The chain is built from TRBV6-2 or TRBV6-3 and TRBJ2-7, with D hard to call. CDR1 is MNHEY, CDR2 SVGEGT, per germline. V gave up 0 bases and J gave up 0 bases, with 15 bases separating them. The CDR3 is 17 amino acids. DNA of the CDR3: TGTGCCAGCAGTTACTCGAAATTCGGCACCTACTCCTACGAGCAGTACTTC. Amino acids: CASSYSKFGTYSYEQYF.

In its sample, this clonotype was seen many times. CDR3 amino acids: CASSLEGKQLIGEQFF. CDR3 DNA: TGTGCCAGCAGCTTAGAGGGCAAACAGTTAATCGGTGAGCAGTTCTTC. The V gene is TRBV7-2, the J gene TRBJ2-1; unclear D gene. There are 16 residues in the CDR3. The V gene lost 1 base and the J gene lost 9 bases, with 19 bases spanning the gap. CDR1 SGHTA and CDR2 FQGNSA come from the germline V gene.

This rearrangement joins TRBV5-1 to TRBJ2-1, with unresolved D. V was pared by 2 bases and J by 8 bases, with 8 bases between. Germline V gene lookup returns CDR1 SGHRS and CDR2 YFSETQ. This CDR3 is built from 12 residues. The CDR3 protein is CASSFATDEQFF. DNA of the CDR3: TGCGCCAGCAGCTTTGCTACAGATGAGCAGTTCTTC.

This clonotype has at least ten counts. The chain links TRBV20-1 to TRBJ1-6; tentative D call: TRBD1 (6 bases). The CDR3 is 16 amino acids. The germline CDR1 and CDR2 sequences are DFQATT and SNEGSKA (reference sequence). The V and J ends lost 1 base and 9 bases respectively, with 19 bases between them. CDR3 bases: TGCAGTGCTAGAGGGACAGTGGCCCAGCGGACTTCACCCCTCCACTTT. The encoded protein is CSARGTVAQRTSPLHF.

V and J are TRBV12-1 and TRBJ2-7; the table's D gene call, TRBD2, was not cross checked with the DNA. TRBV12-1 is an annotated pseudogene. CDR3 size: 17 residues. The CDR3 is CASSFCDHAGASGEQYF. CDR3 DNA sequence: TGTGCCAGCAGCTTTTGCGATCACGCGGGAGCCTCTGGGGAGCAGTACTTC.

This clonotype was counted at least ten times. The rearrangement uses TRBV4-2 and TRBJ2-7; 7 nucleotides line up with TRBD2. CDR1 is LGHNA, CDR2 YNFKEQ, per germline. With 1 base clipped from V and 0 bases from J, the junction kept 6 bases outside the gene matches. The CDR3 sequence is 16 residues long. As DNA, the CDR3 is TGTGCCAGCAGCCAAGGTTCATGGACTAGCTCCTACGAGCAGTACTTC. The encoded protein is CASSQGSWTSSYEQYF.

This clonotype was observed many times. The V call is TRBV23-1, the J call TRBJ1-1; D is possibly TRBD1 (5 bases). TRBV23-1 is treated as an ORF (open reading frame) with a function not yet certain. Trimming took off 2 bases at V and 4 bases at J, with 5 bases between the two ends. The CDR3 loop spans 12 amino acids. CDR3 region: CASSQGGTEAFF. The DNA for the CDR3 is TGCGCCAGCAGTCAAGGGGGCACTGAAGCTTTCTTT.